The clone carrying this T cell receptor beta chain is medium-sized. Antigen specificity is unknown. These data come from a study of spatial heterogeneity in lung cancer. At the level of the study: TCR and UMI combinations that were unique each appeared, on average, more than ten times in raw reads. General study results and limits: Tumor mutation count correlated with how many alpha and beta TCRs expanded intratumorally.

Unique molecular identifiers tagged every individual TCR cDNA molecule. TCRdb re-called the 5' RACE reads with MiXCR, one entry per CDR3 protein. The table shows some 2,000 distinct CDR3 sequences, with 14% to 15% occurring only once. CDR1 LGHNA and CDR2 YNFKEQ come from the germline V gene. With 0 bases removed from V and 3 bases from J, the gap between germline ends came to 9 bases. The CDR3 covers 14 residues. Time point meaning: sample taken at primary tumor resection. Patients with untreated early-stage non-small cell lung cancer, numbering some 72, were the donors. Without sorting, whole RNA was sequenced from tumor, nontumor lung or frozen PBMC.

This TCR was sampled from a male donor with early-stage non-small cell lung cancer. The starting material was lung tumor tissue, obtained at surgery. The rearrangement joins TRBV4-2 to TRBJ2-7, with D tentatively TRBD1 (6 bases). In nucleotides, the CDR3 is TGTGCCAGCAGCCAAGACAGGGGCAACTACGAGCAGTACTTC. Translated: CASSQDRGNYEQYF.